Here is one T cell receptor beta chain with its context. Its antigen is unknown. Base quality data are lacking; no much larger clone is found one base away. A constant-region primer and ProtoScript II reverse transcriptase were used to reverse-transcribe TCRbeta-specific cDNA from roughly 0.5 ug total RNA. Construction of the TCRbeta libraries relied on three nested rounds of multiplex PCR, following a slightly modified ARM-PCR procedure. The first two PCR rounds used multiplex TRBV1-TRBV30 forward primers with a Cbeta reverse primer, each for approximately 11 cycles. A final 25-cycle PCR with Deep VentR polymerase added sample barcodes and Illumina adapters. Before sequencing, amplicons between 200 and 500 bp were purified from gel using a QIAquick gel extraction kit. An Illumina HiSeq 2500 was used to sequence the TCRbeta amplicons with 250-bp paired-end reads. As for how the authors treated the data: Trimmomatic v0.33 was used to quality-trim the reads, and FLASH v1.2.11 was used to merge paired reads so that full CDR3 sequences could be recovered. V, D and J germline segments were assigned to the rearranged TCRbeta sequences by MiGEC v1.2.1b. VDJtools v1.0.0 computed clonotype statistics and Shannon-Wiener diversity indices. To reduce sampling bias, subsequent analyses other than the diversity analysis used only the 250 most abundant clonotypes in each sample. TCRdb reworked the public reads: Q25 trimming with fastp, MiXCR clone assembly, productive beta chains retained. Here each entry gathers all rows of one CDR3 protein and keeps the most common genes and DNA. The V and J calls shown here were made by TCRdb, not taken from the authors' results. The sample table lists 150,000 to 200,000 distinct CDR3 sequences, roughly 60% of them with a count of one. Around three quarters of the sample is held by the ten biggest clonotypes.

From the cysteine up to the phenylalanine, the CDR3 has a length of 11 residues. Just the 33-base CDR3 DNA is kept, in frame starting at base 1. The CDR1 and CDR2 encoded by the germline V gene are MNHEY and SVGEGT. V was cut back by 3 bases and J by 8 bases, leaving a gap of 7 bases between them. This sample is drawn from a study of tumor-infiltrating lymphocytes in primary liver carcinoma (dated by TCRdb to about 2017). About the study as a whole: Between November 2015 and March 2016, about five patients in China with histopathologically diagnosed primary liver carcinoma had their tumors surgically resected. The tumors of the five patients were staged as T1-T3 N0M0, with maximum diameters ranging from about 4 to 10 cm. TCRbeta repertoire sequencing covered about 35 specimens from 5 patients: 25 tumor regions, 5 adjacent noncancerous liver tissues and 5 peripheral blood samples. The five patients, three men and two women aged 30 to 69 years, had hepatocellular carcinoma (four) or combined HCC and intrahepatic cholangiocarcinoma (one). Each sample produced about 3.65 to 7.13 million productive TCRbeta reads, and read depth showed no significant difference between tissue types. Across five regions of each liver tumor, along with adjacent normal tissue and blood, the study brought together TCRbeta repertoire sequencing, expression microarrays and whole-exome sequencing. High reproducibility was observed for the technical replicate repertoires, with mean shared-clone rates approximately 0.9 and correlation coefficients above 0.95.

RNA from unsorted whole blood was extracted with TRIzol reagent, and germline DNA was obtained with the DNeasy Blood & Tissue kit. At the time of sampling, the patients were treatment-naive and had chronic HBV infection. Before surgery, roughly 4.2 milliliters of peripheral blood were drawn into K2EDTA tubes. Findings and caveats that apply to the study as a whole: Only the TCR beta chain was sequenced, so true repertoire diversity is likely underestimated because unpaired alpha chains were not captured. The study included only four to six patients, and the authors note findings should be validated in a larger study. Repertoire overlap was higher between tumor regions (mean around 35%) than tumor-adjacent (around 17%) or tumor-blood (about 14%) pairs, consistent with antigen-driven expansion. Compared with blood, tumors had a significantly larger share of the repertoire taken up by the top 250 clones (p = 0.039). Bulk unsorted samples precluded comparing CD4+ and CD8+ T cell repertoires.

This TCR was recovered from a man in his forties with primary liver carcinoma and hepatitis B virus infection. Recombination connected TRBV6-2 or TRBV6-3 to TRBJ1-1, with the D gene uncertain. Specimen: peripheral blood. The CDR3 is CASSYFDEAFF. The DNA sequence is given as TGTGCCAGCAGTTATTTTGACGAAGCTTTCTTT.